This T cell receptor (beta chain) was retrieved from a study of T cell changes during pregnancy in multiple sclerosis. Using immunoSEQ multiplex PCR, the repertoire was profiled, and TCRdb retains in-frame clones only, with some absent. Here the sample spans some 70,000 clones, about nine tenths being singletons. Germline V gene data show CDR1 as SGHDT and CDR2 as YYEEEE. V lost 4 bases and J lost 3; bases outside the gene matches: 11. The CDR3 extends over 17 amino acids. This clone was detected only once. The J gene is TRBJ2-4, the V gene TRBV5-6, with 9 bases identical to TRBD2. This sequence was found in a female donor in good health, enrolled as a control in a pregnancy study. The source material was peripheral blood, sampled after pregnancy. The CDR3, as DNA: TGTGCCAGCAGCAGAGAGGCGGGAGGGCCTGGCAAAAACATTCAGTACTTC. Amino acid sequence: CASSREAGGPGKNIQYF.